This record covers a single T cell receptor beta chain. The method was immunoSEQ multiplex PCR; TCRdb's version includes in-frame clones alone and lacks a portion of them. The table lists 8,400 or so clones, about four fifths of them singletons. The data belong to a study of tumor T cells in aggressive B-cell lymphoma. This CDR3 has 15 amino acids. The germline V gene encodes CDR1 GTSNPN and CDR2 SVGIG (reference sequence). Trimming took 5 bases from V and 0 from J, leaving 11 bases between them. The sequence was collected from an adult with diffuse large B cell lymphoma. Material for sequencing was tumor tissue. J is TRBJ1-6 and V is TRBV30; D might be TRBD1 (6 bases). The CDR3 here is CAWDDRSSYNSPLHF. The CDR3 DNA reads TGTGCCTGGGATGACAGGAGCTCCTATAATTCACCCCTCCACTTT.